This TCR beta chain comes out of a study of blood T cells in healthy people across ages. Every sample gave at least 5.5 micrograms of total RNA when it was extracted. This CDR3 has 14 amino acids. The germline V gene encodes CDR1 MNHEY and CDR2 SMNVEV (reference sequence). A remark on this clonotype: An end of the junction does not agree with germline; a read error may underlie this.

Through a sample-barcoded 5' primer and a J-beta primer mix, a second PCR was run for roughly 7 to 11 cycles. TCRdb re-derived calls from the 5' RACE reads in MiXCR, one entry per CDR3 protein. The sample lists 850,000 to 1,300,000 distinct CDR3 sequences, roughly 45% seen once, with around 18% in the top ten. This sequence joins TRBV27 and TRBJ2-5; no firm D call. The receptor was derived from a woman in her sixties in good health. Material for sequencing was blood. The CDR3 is CASSVSRAQETQYF. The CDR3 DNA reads TGTGCCAGCAGTGTATCCCGGGCGCAGGAGACCCAGTACTTC.